Described below is a single T cell receptor beta chain sequence and its context. Its antigen remains unidentified. Axillary draining lymph nodes of breast cancer patients supplied the node samples. TCRdb reprocessed the multiplex PCR reads via MiXCR and lists one record per CDR3 protein. The table has about 270,000 distinct CDR3 sequences, around 30% seen once; the top ten hold more than 0.85%. With V trimmed by 3 bases and J by 5 bases, 24 bases remained unmatched. The CDR3 has 20 amino acids. Germline assignment: CDR1 SGHTA and CDR2 FQGNSA. This sample was taken from a study of breast tumors, draining lymph nodes, adjacent tissues. The study's findings and limits: Findings are consistent with lymph node origin and intratumoral expansion of most tumor T cells. Luminal-like breast cancer showed significantly higher tumor–nontumor repertoire similarity than basal-like. Tumors had less TCR diversity than lymph nodes, more than nontumor tissue.

The chain carries TRBV7-2 and TRBJ2-5; TRBD1 matches 7 bases. The sequencing sample was made of axillary lymph node tissue. This sequence originates from a female donor with breast cancer. Some clones in this sample may be carry-over from other donors' samples. In DNA form, the CDR3 reads TGTGCCAGCAGCTTGGGGGTGGGTGACAGGGCGGGCCCCCCCGAGGAGACCCAGTACTTC. Translation gives CASSLGVGDRAGPPEETQYF.